This T cell receptor beta chain was recovered during a study of TIL therapy for anti-PD-1-resistant metastatic lung cancer. Overall study: Tumor harvest preceded PD-1/PD-L1 blockade, followed by nivolumab treatment. Most patients had lung adenocarcinoma; a handful of tumors were EGFR-mutant, two ALK-rearranged; half smoked currently or formerly.

This CDR3 spans 12 amino acids. Trimming pared 5 bases from V and 6 bases from J, leaving 11 bases between. Germline assignment: CDR1 MNHEY and CDR2 SVGAGI. Findings of the study overall: This highly selected cohort may not generalize to typical lung cancer patients.

Remarks on this clone: Its antigen is currently unknown.

Time point here: pre-treatment sample, taken before nivolumab and TIL therapy. Enrollment ran from October 2017 to early 2020. The immunoSEQ assay was v3. The table came from immunoSEQ multiplex PCR; TCRdb's copy has only in-frame clones and leaves some out. The sample lists about 36,000 clones, about 73% occurring once. Sample: blood, taken at baseline. The TCR was taken from a person aged 25-80 years with non-small cell lung cancer. The chain uses TRBV6-5 and TRBJ2-7, with D perhaps TRBD1 (5 bases). CDR3 loop: CASSPDRGEQYF. The CDR3 DNA reads TGTGCCAGCAGTCCCGACAGAGGCGAGCAGTACTTC.